This is a list of T cell receptor beta chains from one sample in a study of response to subunit inactivated influenza vaccine. Each CDR3 protein gets one entry after TCRdb re-called the RT-PCR reads with MiXCR. The data show about 520,000 distinct CDR3 sequences, 25% seen once. Sequencing was performed on CD4+ T cells sorted from PBMCs, taken more than 4 days after vaccination. The receptors come from a man aged 50-59 years who received an inactivated influenza vaccine. CDR3s include the opening cysteine and the closing phenylalanine or tryptophan. A D gene is named only where the DNA matches it firmly. Clone sizes are given selectively: once, few, many, or a class where the clone is expanded.

clone_size: .; j_call: TRBJ2-1; v_call: TRBV10-3; d_call: TRBD2; cdr3_nt: TGTGCCATCAGTGAGTCTATAGGTAGCGGGAATGTAGAGCAGTTCTTC; cdr3_aa: CAISESIGSGNVEQFF
clone_size: .; j_call: TRBJ2-1; v_call: TRBV9; d_call: TRBD2; cdr3_nt: TGTGCCAGCAGCGTAGCGACTAGCGGGAGCCAGGTTGAGCAGTTCTTC; cdr3_aa: CASSVATSGSQVEQFF
clone_size: .; j_call: TRBJ2-1; v_call: TRBV6-2/TRBV6-3; d_call: .; cdr3_nt: TGTGCCAGCAAATCCGGAATGCCCTCCTACAATGAGCAGTTCTTC; cdr3_aa: CASKSGMPSYNEQFF
clone_size: few; j_call: TRBJ2-3; v_call: TRBV19; d_call: TRBD1; cdr3_nt: TGTGCCAGTAGGGACAGGGGGCGAGTAGATACGCAGTATTTT; cdr3_aa: CASRDRGRVDTQYF
clone_size: .; j_call: TRBJ2-1; v_call: TRBV20-1; d_call: .; cdr3_nt: TGCAGTGCTACCTCCTACAATGAGCAGTTCTTC; cdr3_aa: CSATSYNEQFF
clone_size: .; j_call: TRBJ1-5; v_call: TRBV12-3/TRBV12-4; d_call: TRBD1; cdr3_nt: TGTGCCAGCAGTACCGGGACAGGGGCTAGCAATCAGCCCCAGCATTTT; cdr3_aa: CASSTGTGASNQPQHF
clone_size: .; j_call: TRBJ2-7; v_call: TRBV29-1; d_call: TRBD1; cdr3_nt: TGCAGCGGGGGGGACAGGGCCTACGAGCAGTACTTC; cdr3_aa: CSGGDRAYEQYF
clone_size: .; j_call: TRBJ2-1; v_call: TRBV7-8; d_call: .; cdr3_nt: TGTGCCAGCAGCTTCCGGGACCGGGGCCATGAGCAGTTCTTC; cdr3_aa: CASSFRDRGHEQFF
clone_size: .; j_call: TRBJ2-7; v_call: TRBV29-1; d_call: .; cdr3_nt: TGCAGCGTTGCCTCCGGCCCCGATGGCTACTACGAGCAGTACTTC; cdr3_aa: CSVASGPDGYYEQYF
clone_size: .; j_call: TRBJ2-5; v_call: TRBV6-1; d_call: .; cdr3_nt: TGTGCCAGCAGCGGGGTGAAAGGTGGTCAAGAGACCCAGTACTTC; cdr3_aa: CASSGVKGGQETQYF
clone_size: few; j_call: TRBJ2-5; v_call: TRBV5-1; d_call: .; cdr3_nt: TGCGCCAGCAGGGGGGCTGAGACCCAGTACTTC; cdr3_aa: CASRGAETQYF
clone_size: few; j_call: TRBJ2-5; v_call: TRBV24-1; d_call: TRBD1; cdr3_nt: TGTGCCACCAGTGATACCGGACAGGGGGCGCGGGAGACCCAGTACTTC; cdr3_aa: CATSDTGQGARETQYF
clone_size: .; j_call: TRBJ2-3; v_call: TRBV20-1; d_call: .; cdr3_nt: TGCAGTGCTAGTCCCCTCCGGGGGACAGCCAGCACAGATACGCAGTATTTT; cdr3_aa: CSASPLRGTASTDTQYF
clone_size: .; j_call: TRBJ2-5; v_call: TRBV10-3; d_call: .; cdr3_nt: TGTGCCACCCGCACGGGAATCCAAGAGACCCAGTACTTC; cdr3_aa: CATRTGIQETQYF
clone_size: many; j_call: TRBJ1-2; v_call: TRBV4-3; d_call: TRBD1; cdr3_nt: TGCGCCAGCAGCGTAAGACAGGGTACTGACTACACCTTC; cdr3_aa: CASSVRQGTDYTF
clone_size: .; j_call: TRBJ2-7; v_call: TRBV7-2; d_call: .; cdr3_nt: TGTGCCAGCAGCTTAGCGCGGATCAGCTCCTACGAGCAGTACTTC; cdr3_aa: CASSLARISSYEQYF
clone_size: .; j_call: TRBJ2-6; v_call: TRBV10-3; d_call: .; cdr3_nt: TGTGCCATCAGTGAGTCCTCGGGGGTCGGGCCTGGGGCCAACGTCCTGACTTTC; cdr3_aa: CAISESSGVGPGANVLTF
clone_size: .; j_call: TRBJ1-5; v_call: TRBV28; d_call: .; cdr3_nt: TGTGCCAGCAGTTTGGGGCTTGTCGTCGGTCAGCCCCAGCATTTT; cdr3_aa: CASSLGLVVGQPQHF
clone_size: many; j_call: TRBJ1-4; v_call: TRBV3-1; d_call: TRBD1; cdr3_nt: TGTGCCAGCAGCCTTGGACAGGGGAACGGCGAAAAACTGTTTTTT; cdr3_aa: CASSLGQGNGEKLFF
clone_size: .; j_call: TRBJ2-3; v_call: TRBV7-2; d_call: .; cdr3_nt: TGTGCCAGCGTTAGGGGCAGGGGTAACGCAGATACGCAGTATTTT; cdr3_aa: CASVRGRGNADTQYF
clone_size: .; j_call: TRBJ2-3; v_call: TRBV7-2; d_call: .; cdr3_nt: TGTGCCAGCAGCTTGACTAGGGCCGGGACGCAGTATTTT; cdr3_aa: CASSLTRAGTQYF
clone_size: few; j_call: TRBJ2-5; v_call: TRBV12-3/TRBV12-4; d_call: TRBD2; cdr3_nt: TGTGCCAGCAGTTTCAGCGGGAGTGGAGAGACCCAGTACTTC; cdr3_aa: CASSFSGSGETQYF
clone_size: .; j_call: TRBJ1-5; v_call: TRBV6-1; d_call: TRBD1; cdr3_nt: TGTGCCTCCTCTCAACAGGGGGGCAATCAGCCCCAGCATTTT; cdr3_aa: CASSQQGGNQPQHF
clone_size: few; j_call: TRBJ2-1; v_call: TRBV6-2/TRBV6-3; d_call: .; cdr3_nt: TGTGCCAGCAGTTACGTGGGCCCCAGCGGAGATGAGCAGTTCTTC; cdr3_aa: CASSYVGPSGDEQFF
clone_size: .; j_call: TRBJ2-7; v_call: TRBV7-2; d_call: .; cdr3_nt: TGTGCCAGCAGCTTTCGGCAGGGGGGCTACGAGCAGTACTTC; cdr3_aa: CASSFRQGGYEQYF
clone_size: few; j_call: TRBJ1-1; v_call: TRBV4-2; d_call: .; cdr3_nt: TGTGCCAGCAGCCCACCCCGTAGGCAGGGCATTAGCACTGAAGCTTTCTTT; cdr3_aa: CASSPPRRQGISTEAFF
clone_size: few; j_call: TRBJ2-2; v_call: TRBV10-3; d_call: .; cdr3_nt: TGTGCCATCAGTGAAGTTTCCGGGGGAGGAATAACCGGGGAGCTGTTTTTT; cdr3_aa: CAISEVSGGGITGELFF
clone_size: few; j_call: TRBJ1-5; v_call: TRBV15; d_call: TRBD1; cdr3_nt: TGTGCCACCACCGCGGGACAGGGGATGAATAGCAATCAGCCCCAGCATTTT; cdr3_aa: CATTAGQGMNSNQPQHF
clone_size: few; j_call: TRBJ2-3; v_call: TRBV12-3/TRBV12-4; d_call: .; cdr3_nt: TGTGCCAGCAGTTTCGGTTTCTCAGCCAATACGCAGTATTTT; cdr3_aa: CASSFGFSANTQYF
clone_size: few; j_call: TRBJ2-5; v_call: TRBV20-1; d_call: TRBD1; cdr3_nt: TGCAGTGCCAGTAAAGGGACAGCCCAAGAGACCCAGTACTTC; cdr3_aa: CSASKGTAQETQYF
clone_size: few; j_call: TRBJ2-1; v_call: TRBV12-3/TRBV12-4; d_call: TRBD1; cdr3_nt: TGTGCCAGCAACACAGGGGGCCCTTGGAATGAGCAGTTCTTC; cdr3_aa: CASNTGGPWNEQFF
clone_size: few; j_call: TRBJ2-4; v_call: TRBV5-1; d_call: TRBD2; cdr3_nt: TGCGCCAGCAGCCCTAGGACTAGAGAGGGAAGCATTCAGTACTTC; cdr3_aa: CASSPRTREGSIQYF
clone_size: .; j_call: TRBJ2-3; v_call: TRBV2; d_call: .; cdr3_nt: TGTGCCAGCAGGGAGGGACTCCTAAGCACAGATACGCAGTATTTT; cdr3_aa: CASREGLLSTDTQYF
clone_size: .; j_call: TRBJ2-1; v_call: TRBV5-6; d_call: TRBD2; cdr3_nt: TGTGCCAGCAGCCCGGGGGGGCCTATTTACAATGAGCAGTTCTTC; cdr3_aa: CASSPGGPIYNEQFF
clone_size: many; j_call: TRBJ2-7; v_call: TRBV2; d_call: TRBD2; cdr3_nt: TGTGCCAGCAGTAGACTAGCGGGGGGCTACGAGCAGTACTTC; cdr3_aa: CASSRLAGGYEQYF
clone_size: .; j_call: TRBJ2-5; v_call: TRBV5-1; d_call: .; cdr3_nt: TGCGCCAGCAGCTTTCAGGGTGTGCGGGAGACCCAGTACTTC; cdr3_aa: CASSFQGVRETQYF
clone_size: .; j_call: TRBJ2-1; v_call: TRBV14; d_call: TRBD2; cdr3_nt: TGTGCCAGCAGCCTCGGACTGGCGGGAGGGCCGTGGGATGAGCAGTTCTTC; cdr3_aa: CASSLGLAGGPWDEQFF
clone_size: few; j_call: TRBJ2-5; v_call: TRBV5-1; d_call: TRBD2; cdr3_nt: TGCGCCAGCAGCTTGGGGACTAGCTTTCGAGAGACCCAGTACTTC; cdr3_aa: CASSLGTSFRETQYF
clone_size: .; j_call: TRBJ2-6; v_call: TRBV18; d_call: .; cdr3_nt: TGTGCCAGCTCACCACGGGAGAGAGGGGCCAACGTCCTGACTTTC; cdr3_aa: CASSPRERGANVLTF
clone_size: .; j_call: TRBJ1-1; v_call: TRBV7-9; d_call: .; cdr3_nt: TGTGCCAGCAGCTTATTCGGGACGGGGAACACTGAAGCTTTCTTT; cdr3_aa: CASSLFGTGNTEAFF
clone_size: .; j_call: TRBJ2-7; v_call: TRBV5-6; d_call: .; cdr3_nt: TGTGCCAGCAGCTTGTTAGGGACCTCCCGATTCTACGAGCAGTACTTC; cdr3_aa: CASSLLGTSRFYEQYF
clone_size: few; j_call: TRBJ1-1; v_call: TRBV20-1; d_call: TRBD1; cdr3_nt: TGCAGTGCTAGCAAGGGGGCGCGGGACACTGAAGCTTTCTTT; cdr3_aa: CSASKGARDTEAFF